One and the same sample provided the 18 T cell receptor beta chains below, sequenced in a study of CD8 T cells in Susac syndrome. An input of roughly 0.5 to 1 ug of RNA was subjected to reverse transcription using random hexamers. TCRdb re-analysed the immunoSEQ multiplex PCR reads in MiXCR, keeping a single row per CDR3 protein. Of about 200,000 distinct CDR3 sequences listed, approximately 95% were seen once; the top ten hold about 0.1%. The sample was CD4+ T cells from PBMCs. The receptors were gathered from a human donor in good health.

The chain uses TRBV30 and TRBJ2-7, with D possibly being TRBD1 (5 bases). The length of the CDR3 is 12 residues. In germline, CDR1 is GTSNPN, CDR2 SVGIG (reference sequence). V was pared by 1 base and J by 4 bases, with 8 bases between. CDR3 nucleotide sequence: TGTGCCTGGAGTGCGCAGGGATACGAGCAGTACGTC. Translating it yields CAWSAQGYEQYV.

In nucleotides, the CDR3 is TGCAGTGCTAGACCCCCTTGGGGAAACCCCGCATACAATGAGCAGTTCTTC. It is translated as CSARPPWGNPAYNEQFF. The rearrangement joins TRBV20-1 to TRBJ2-1, with unresolved D. Trimming stripped 2 bases from V and 4 bases from J, with 21 bases between. CDR3 length equals 17 residues. The germline V gene encodes CDR1 DFQATT and CDR2 SNEGSKA (reference sequence).

This clonotype has a single count. The genes are TRBV16 and TRBJ1-2; D possibly corresponds to TRBD1 (6 bases). The V end was cut by 3 bases, the J end by 7 bases, with 12 bases between. Germline CDR1 is KGHSY and CDR2 is FQNENV. The CDR3 has 13 amino acids. The CDR3 DNA is TGTGCCAGCAGCCAGGGGGCGAGAAGTGGCTACACCTTC. Translating gives CASSQGARSGYTF.

The rearrangement links TRBV29-1 to TRBJ2-1; tentatively, D is TRBD1 or TRBD2 (6 bases each). Germline V gives CDR1 SQVTM, CDR2 ANQGSEA. The CDR3 runs to 14 residues. Trimming shortened V by 2 bases and J by 8 bases, and 16 bases separated the two germline ends. CDR3: CSVERQRGVDEQFF. In DNA, the CDR3 is TGCAGCGTTGAAAGACAAAGGGGGGTGGATGAGCAGTTCTTC.

This clonotype has only one observation. V and J are TRBV29-1 and TRBJ2-5; possible D gene TRBD2, 5 bases. This CDR3 has 14 residues. The germline V and J ends were trimmed by 4 bases and 1 base, with 13 bases remaining between them. Germline loops: CDR1 SQVTM, CDR2 ANQGSEA. The CDR3 DNA reads as TGCAGCGTTGCCCCAGACGGAGGCCAAGAGACCCAGTACTTC. It specifies CSVAPDGGQETQYF. The variable domain in full, with the rest retrieved from reference TRBV29-1 and TRBJ2-5, is SAVISQKPSRDICQRGTSLTIQCQVDSQVTMMFWYRQQPGQSLTLIATANQGSEATYESGFVIDKFPISRPNLTFSTLTVSNMSPEDSSIYLCSVAPDGGQETQYFGPGTRLLVL.

The rearrangement uses TRBV11-1 and TRBJ2-2; D is unclear. The length of the CDR3 is 15 residues. V was trimmed by 1 base and J by 0 bases, leaving 6 bases between them. Germline-derived CDR1 and CDR2 are SGHAT and FQDESV (reference sequence). CDR3 bases: TGTGCCAGCAGCTTAGTGTACGCGAACACCGGGGAGCTGTTTTTT. This gives the protein CASSLVYANTGELFF.

The chain couples TRBV7-9 to TRBJ1-1, with D possibly matching TRBD1 (5 bases). Germline V gene lookup returns CDR1 SEHNR and CDR2 FQNEAQ (reference sequence). Between the trimmed V and J ends, which lost 5 bases and 6 bases, there was a span of 22 bases. The CDR3 contains 16 residues. CDR3 sequence reads: CASSRSHQGSKAEAFF. The CDR3 nucleotides read TGTGCCAGCAGCCGGAGCCACCAGGGATCAAAGGCTGAAGCTTTCTTT.

About this clonotype: Germline and junction disagree at one end, which may indicate a read error. The chain has TRBV5-6 and TRBJ1-2; no reliable D call. Germline-derived CDR1 and CDR2 are SGHDT and YYEEEE. The CDR3 has 12 residues. The CDR3 nucleotides are TGTGCCAGCATCTTGGGGAGTTTGGGCTACACCTTC. It is translated as CASILGSLGYTF.

V is TRBV30 and J is TRBJ2-6; D unclear. Germline loops: CDR1 GTSNPN, CDR2 SVGIG (reference sequence). The CDR3 covers 13 residues. The ends were cut back, 4 bases at V and 0 bases at J, with 4 bases in the middle. The CDR3 region is CAWTFSGANVLTF. CDR3 nucleotide sequence: TGTGCCTGGACCTTCTCTGGGGCCAACGTCCTGACTTTC.

J is TRBJ2-3 and V is TRBV27, with D possibly TRBD2 on 6 matching bases. The V and J ends lost 4 bases and 6 bases respectively, with 11 bases between them. CDR3 size: 13 residues. Germline CDR1 is MNHEY and CDR2 is SMNVEV (reference sequence). CDR3 region: CASSSPAGDTQYF. The CDR3 DNA reads as TGTGCCAGCAGTTCGCCCGCGGGGGATACGCAGTATTTT.

This clonotype was picked up one time. The rearrangement joins TRBV20-1 to TRBJ2-3, with 7 positions matching TRBD1. V lost 1 base, J lost 2 bases, and 9 bases stayed unmatched. The CDR3 contains 16 residues. Germline loops: CDR1 DFQATT, CDR2 SNEGSKA (reference sequence). CDR3 nucleotides: TGCAGTGCTAGAGCCGAGAGGGGGCTTCTCACAGATACGCAGTATTTT. Encoded protein: CSARAERGLLTDTQYF.

The rearrangement uses TRBV7-2 and TRBJ1-1; possible D gene TRBD1, 5 bases. V was cut by 0 bases and J by 3 bases, with 8 bases left in between. The CDR3 consists of 14 residues. The germline gives CDR1 SGHTA, CDR2 FQGNSA. The CDR3 is CASSLAGRDTEAFF. CDR3 DNA sequence: TGTGCCAGCAGCTTAGCCGGCAGGGACACTGAAGCTTTCTTT.

The chain links TRBV2 to TRBJ1-4; D is perhaps TRBD1 (6 bases). Deletions cut 4 bases from V and 3 bases from J, with 9 bases between. CDR3 length equals 14 residues. Germline assignment: CDR1 SNHLY and CDR2 FYNNEI. The CDR3 spells CASSAGAANEKLFF. In nucleotides, the CDR3 is TGTGCCAGCAGTGCGGGGGCAGCTAATGAAAAACTGTTTTTT.

The chain couples TRBV29-1 to TRBJ1-2; 7 nucleotides agree with TRBD1. With V trimmed by 7 bases and J by 8 bases, 10 bases remained unmatched. Germline CDR1 is SQVTM and CDR2 is ANQGSEA. This CDR3 is 12 amino acids long. CDR3 DNA sequence: TGCAGCGCTGACCCAGGGGGAGACGGCTACACCTTC. Protein: CSADPGGDGYTF.

The chain has TRBV23-1 and TRBJ2-7, with D possibly being TRBD1 or TRBD2 (5 bases each). TRBV23-1 is known as an ORF, though its function is uncertain. This CDR3 contains 16 residues. The germline V and J ends were trimmed by 2 bases and 3 bases, with 17 bases remaining between them. CDR3: CASSQIARTLYYEQYV. The CDR3 DNA is TGCGCCAGCAGTCAAATAGCGAGGACATTGTACTACGAGCAGTACGTC.

The chain uses TRBV20-1 and TRBJ2-7; D is uncertain. The length of the CDR3 is 13 residues. The V gene lost 3 bases and the J gene lost 2 bases, with 11 bases spanning the gap. Germline V gene data show CDR1 as DFQATT and CDR2 as SNEGSKA (reference sequence). The CDR3 spells CSASWRPTYEQYF. The CDR3 nucleotides read TGCAGTGCTAGTTGGCGGCCTACCTACGAGCAGTACTTC.

This sequence joins TRBV29-1 and TRBJ1-5, with no clear D. The CDR3 consists of 15 residues. The V gene lost 4 bases and the J gene lost 5 bases, with 18 bases spanning the gap. Germline V gene data show CDR1 as SQVTM and CDR2 as ANQGSEA. The chain's CDR3 is CSVVEERFWHQPQHF. For the CDR3, the DNA is TGCAGCGTTGTCGAAGAACGGTTCTGGCATCAGCCCCAGCATTTT.

The CDR3 loop reads CASSEGGPVEAQYF. CDR3 coding DNA: TGCGCCAGCAGCGAAGGGGGGCCGGTCGAGGCGCAGTATTTT. The genes are TRBV10-1 and TRBJ2-3, with D tentatively TRBD1 or TRBD2 (6 bases each). Trimming pared 6 bases from V and 10 bases from J, leaving 20 bases between. This CDR3 is built from 14 residues. Germline V CDR1 and CDR2: WNHNN, SYGVQD (reference sequence).